This T cell receptor (beta chain) was observed in a study of PD-1 blockade in mismatch repair-deficient tumors. TCRdb's copy holds only in-frame clones and misses some; the assay was immunoSEQ multiplex PCR. The repertoire holds 75,000 to 80,000 clones, about four fifths seen once, with over 4.5% in the top ten. The CDR3 extends over 17 amino acids. The V segment lost 0 bases and the J segment 0 bases; nucleotides outside the gene matches: 2. The V gene's germline CDR1 is SGHVS and CDR2 FQNEAQ. Here the sequenced sample was peripheral blood, taken 44 weeks after starting pembrolizumab. The J gene is TRBJ2-3, the V gene TRBV7-8, with TRBD2 identical over 11 bases. The origin of this receptor is an adult with mismatch repair-deficient cancer. Here the CDR3 reads CASSLARTSGSTDTQYF. The CDR3 DNA reads TGTGCCAGCAGCTTAGCCCGGACTAGCGGGAGCACAGATACGCAGTATTTT.